These 9 T cell receptor beta chains were sequenced from one sample in a study of CD8 T cells in ankylosing spondylitis. TCRdb re-called the 5' RACE reads with MiXCR, one entry per CDR3 protein. The sample consists of 250,000 to 400,000 distinct CDR3 sequences, approximately 10% of them appearing once. What was sequenced was blood, either unsorted or a sorted T cell fraction (not recorded which). These receptors came from a female donor with ankylosing spondylitis or in good health (not recorded which).

This clonotype was seen repeatedly, ten times or more. This chain connects TRBV20-1 to TRBJ2-2; D may match TRBD1 or TRBD2 (5 bases each). The CDR3 spans 15 residues. CDR1 and CDR2 from the germline V gene are DFQATT and SNEGSKA (reference sequence). Trimming left V 3 bases short and J 6 bases short, with 17 bases between. The CDR3 DNA reads TGCAGTGCTAGGGGTGGGGGACGTTCTCCCGGGGAGCTGTTTTTT. This sequence encodes CSARGGGRSPGELFF.

This clonotype came up many times. The chain uses TRBV20-1 and TRBJ2-1; D unclear. V dropped 1 base and J dropped 8 bases, with 3 bases sitting between them. The CDR3 totals 10 residues. Germline CDR1 reads DFQATT; CDR2 reads SNEGSKA (reference sequence). The CDR3 here is CSARGDEQFF. In DNA, the CDR3 is TGCAGTGCTAGAGGGGATGAGCAGTTCTTC.

A few counts support this clonotype. The rearrangement joins TRBV5-1 to TRBJ2-6; TRBD1 aligns across 7 bases. Trimming removed 4 bases from V and 0 bases from J; junction bases left unmatched: 7. The CDR3 extends over 17 amino acids. CDR1 is SGHRS and CDR2 is YFSETQ in the germline V gene. CDR3 loop: CASSAGTEYSGANVLTF. The CDR3, as DNA: TGCGCCAGCAGCGCCGGGACAGAATACTCTGGGGCCAACGTCCTGACTTTC.

The DNA for the CDR3 is TGTGCCAGCAGCCGTTCGCCAGCGGGTGGCTCCTACGAGCAGTACTTC. Translation gives CASSRSPAGGSYEQYF. This sequence joins TRBV7-6 and TRBJ2-7, with D maybe TRBD2 (6 bases). The CDR3 has 16 amino acids. CDR1 is SGHVS, CDR2 FNYEAQ, per germline. Trimming stripped 5 bases from V and 0 bases from J, with 17 bases between.

The chain couples TRBV30 to TRBJ1-5; D gene unclear. In germline, CDR1 is GTSNPN, CDR2 SVGIG (reference sequence). The CDR3 is 12 residues long. V was shortened by 4 bases and J by 3 bases, with 7 bases between the two germline ends. The chain's CDR3 is CAWNSPNQPQHF. CDR3 sequence (DNA): TGTGCCTGGAACAGCCCCAATCAGCCCCAGCATTTT.

This chain links TRBV5-1 with TRBJ2-1; no clear D gene. The germline V gene encodes CDR1 SGHRS and CDR2 YFSETQ. CDR3 length equals 12 residues. V lost 4 bases and J 8 bases, leaving 10 bases between the germline ends. DNA for the CDR3: TGCGCCAGCAGCATTCCGACCGATGAGCAGTTCTTC. Its translation is CASSIPTDEQFF.

About this clonotype: A much larger clone lies a single base off, so this may be a read error. V is TRBV20-1 and J is TRBJ2-3; D uncertain. The V and J ends lost 6 bases and 2 bases respectively, with 9 bases between them. This CDR3 spans 12 amino acids. Germline CDR1 reads DFQATT; CDR2 reads SNEGSKA (reference sequence). Here the CDR3 reads CSARRTTDTQYF. The CDR3 coding sequence is TGCAGTGCCCGAAGGACCACAGATACGCAGTATTTT.

This clonotype was observed a handful of times. One base away lies a much larger clone, so this may be a sequencing read error. The chain combines TRBV20-1 with TRBJ2-3; 11 bases map to TRBD2. CDR1 is DFQATT and CDR2 is SNEGSKA in the germline V gene (reference sequence). There are 17 residues in the CDR3. CDR3 sequence: CCARELAGVPSTDTQYF. CDR3 nucleotide sequence: TGCTGTGCTAGAGAACTAGCGGGAGTCCCTAGCACAGATACGCAGTATTTT.

This clonotype was seen a few times. V usage is TRBV13 and J usage is TRBJ1-5; D is perhaps TRBD1 (6 bases). Trimming pared 0 bases from V and 1 base from J, leaving 10 bases between. CDR1 and CDR2 (germline): PRHDT, FYEKMQ (reference sequence). The CDR3 sequence is 16 residues long. The CDR3 DNA follows: TGTGCCAGCAGCTTAGGGGCAGGGGCAAGCAATCAGCCCCAGCATTTT. Protein: CASSLGAGASNQPQHF.